This entry lists 13 T cell receptor beta chains sequenced from one sample in a study of blood T cells in healthy people across ages. Through a sample-barcoded 5' primer and a J-beta primer mix, a second PCR was run for roughly 7 to 11 cycles. Each CDR3 protein is one row after TCRdb ran MiXCR on the 5' RACE reads. The repertoire holds over 500,000 distinct CDR3 sequences, with over 40% as singletons. Sequencing input: blood. Every receptor here comes from a woman at least 80 years old in good health.

J is TRBJ2-7 and V is TRBV6-1; TRBD2 aligns across 13 bases. J gave up 7 bases and V 8 bases, and 14 bases lay outside the gene matches. CDR1 is MNHNS, CDR2 SASEGT, per germline. The CDR3 has 16 amino acids. As DNA, the CDR3 is TGTGCCAGCTGTGGGGCACTAGCGGGAGGGACTTGGGAGCAGTACTTC. The encoded protein is CASCGALAGGTWEQYF.

The V call is TRBV29-1, the J call TRBJ2-5; 8 positions match TRBD2. The V and J ends lost 1 base and 2 bases, in that order; junction bases with no gene match: 3. The germline V gene has CDR1 SQVTM and CDR2 ANQGSEA. The CDR3 has 14 residues. For the CDR3, the DNA is TGCAGCGTTGAAGTAGCGGGAAAGCAAGAGACCCAGTACTTC. It encodes CSVEVAGKQETQYF.

This chain links TRBV12-3 or TRBV12-4 with TRBJ2-3; 8 bases map to TRBD2. V gave up 0 bases and J gave up 1 base; unmatched junction bases: 6. This CDR3 is built from 17 residues. The CDR3 DNA reads TGTGCCAGCAGTTTAGCGCGGACTAGCATTCGCACAGATACGCAGTATTTT. It codes for CASSLARTSIRTDTQYF.

This clonotype was seen only a few times. V is TRBV6-5 and J is TRBJ1-5; a possible D gene is TRBD1 (6 bases). The CDR3 is made up of 16 amino acids. Germline values: CDR1 MNHEY, CDR2 SVGAGI. The V end was cut by 2 bases, the J end by 9 bases, with 20 bases between. CDR3 protein: CASSYGRGVTGGPQHF. DNA of the CDR3: TGTGCCAGCAGTTACGGCAGGGGAGTTACGGGAGGGCCCCAGCATTTT.

Ten or more counts support this clonotype. J is TRBJ2-7 and V is TRBV28; 9 bases agree with TRBD1. The CDR3 runs to 13 residues. CDR1 MDHEN and CDR2 SYDVKM come from the germline V gene. After removal of 4 bases from V and 4 bases from J, the junction contained 2 bases not matched to a gene. In DNA form, the CDR3 reads TGTGCCAGCAGTTCGGACAGGGGTTACGAGCAGTACTTC. It is translated as CASSSDRGYEQYF.

This clonotype was counted a few times. One end of the junction is discordant with germline, which a read error may explain. The chain couples TRBV7-8 to TRBJ2-4; D not certain. Germline CDR1 SGHVS, CDR2 FQNEAQ. CDR3 length: 13 residues. CDR3 in amino acids: CASSPGPTNVQYF. The CDR3 DNA sequence: TGTGCCAGCAGTCCTGGCCCTACAAACGTTCAGTACTTC. Full variable domain (outside the CDR3, taken from reference TRBV7-8 and TRBJ2-4): GAGVSQSPRYKVAKRGQDVALRCDPISGHVSLFWYQQALGQGPEFLTYFQNEAQLDKSGLPSDRFFAERPEGSVSTLKIQRTQQEDSAVYLCASSPGPTNVQYFGAGTRLSVL.

V and J are TRBV20-1 and TRBJ2-7; D tentatively reads TRBD1 or TRBD2 (5 bases each). This CDR3 is built from 11 residues. V was clipped by 1 base and J by 7 bases, with 8 bases between them. Germline values: CDR1 DFQATT, CDR2 SNEGSKA (reference sequence). The CDR3 DNA is TGCAGTGCTAGAGGCGAGGGGGAGCAGTACTTC. This encodes CSARGEGEQYF.

The chain joins TRBV7-9 to TRBJ2-4, with D possibly being TRBD1 or TRBD2 (6 bases each). The J call may be wrong; the DNA end is better matched by TRBJ2-7. CDR3 length: 13 residues. Germline V gene lookup returns CDR1 SEHNR and CDR2 FQNEAQ (reference sequence). Here the CDR3 reads CASSPEGGLEQYF. In DNA, the CDR3 is TGTGCCAGCAGCCCGGAGGGGGGTCTCGAGCAGTACTTC.

To note about this clonotype: This may be a read error: a much more frequent sequence differs by one nucleotide. V is TRBV20-1 and J is TRBJ2-1; either TRBD1 or TRBD2 may fit D (5 bases each). TRBJ2-7 explains the end of the DNA better; the J call may be wrong. Germline V gene data show CDR1 as DFQATT and CDR2 as SNEGSKA (reference sequence). The length of the CDR3 is 17 residues. The CDR3 loop reads CSADSAGARSSYNEQYF. The CDR3 DNA reads as TGCAGTGCTGATTCCGCCGGGGCCCGGAGCTCCTACAATGAGCAGTACTTC.

This clonotype came up many times. This chain joins TRBV12-3 or TRBV12-4 and TRBJ2-1; TRBD2 is a possible D gene (5 bases). Trimming shortened V by 3 bases and J by 15 bases, and 12 bases separated the two germline ends. This CDR3 is built from 11 residues. CDR3 sequence (DNA): TGTGCCAGCAGTTTGGGAGACGAGGTGTTCTTC. This codes for CASSLGDEVFF.

This clonotype has a handful of counts. This chain joins TRBV12-3 or TRBV12-4 and TRBJ2-1; possible D gene TRBD1, 7 bases. The CDR3 sequence is 15 residues long. V lost 3 bases to trimming and J lost 8 bases, with 17 bases between them. CDR3 protein: CASSFWQGGFHEQFF. The CDR3 DNA follows: TGTGCCAGCAGTTTTTGGCAGGGGGGTTTCCATGAGCAGTTCTTC.

This chain connects TRBV18 to TRBJ2-5; TRBD1 matches at 8 bases. The CDR3 extends over 13 amino acids. Germline values: CDR1 KGHSH, CDR2 LQKENI. V gave up 0 bases and J gave up 12 bases; unmatched junction bases: 6. CDR3 DNA: TGTGCCAGCTCACCACCGGGACAGGAGGCTGAGTACTTC. Its protein is CASSPPGQEAEYF.

On this clonotype: This may stem from a read error, because a much larger clone lies one nucleotide away. This chain links TRBV25-1 with TRBJ2-3; a weak D match, TRBD1 (6 bases). The CDR3 has 15 residues. The germline V gene encodes CDR1 MGHDK and CDR2 SYGVNS. The CDR3 region is CASTLRGGPTDTRYF. Here the CDR3 DNA reads TGTGCCAGCACCCTAAGAGGGGGACCCACAGATACGCGGTATTTT.